One sample yielded the 21 T cell receptor beta chains listed below, sequenced in a study of blood T cell repertoires in COVID-19. Sequencing was performed with immunoSEQ multiplex PCR; in TCRdb, only in-frame clones are kept and a portion is missing. The table records 150,000 to 200,000 clones, about nine tenths of them present only once. The sequenced material came from peripheral blood. These TCRs come from a man in his forties or fifties with acute or convalescent COVID-19.

The chain links TRBV6-5 to TRBJ2-1; 10 bases map to TRBD1. Germline V gives CDR1 MNHEY, CDR2 SVGAGI. There are 13 residues in the CDR3. J was trimmed by 7 bases and V by 6 bases; bases with no gene match: 3. CDR3 DNA: TGTGCCAGCAGGGACAGGGGGACGAATGAGCAGTTCTTC. Translating it yields CASRDRGTNEQFF.

The chain uses TRBV6-1 and TRBJ2-7, with D possibly being TRBD1 (6 bases). The germline V gene encodes CDR1 MNHNS and CDR2 SASEGT. V gave up 2 bases and J gave up 1 base, with 12 bases separating them. This CDR3 has 15 amino acids. The CDR3 sequence: CASSEPGHTSYEQYF. DNA for the CDR3: TGTGCCAGCAGTGAACCGGGACATACGTCCTACGAGCAGTACTTC.

This chain uses TRBV5-1 with TRBJ2-3; D uncertain. V was clipped by 0 bases and J by 1 base, with 9 bases between them. The germline gives CDR1 SGHRS, CDR2 YFSETQ. The CDR3 has 15 amino acids. Here the CDR3 DNA reads TGCGCCAGCAGCTTGGTACAGAAACGCACAGATACGCAGTATTTT. Translating it yields CASSLVQKRTDTQYF.

The chain has TRBV7-2 and TRBJ2-5; the match to TRBD2 covers 10 bases. This CDR3 region has 16 residues. V dropped 6 bases and J dropped 5; count of bases not matched to a gene: 12. Germline V gene data show CDR1 as SGHTA and CDR2 as FQGNSA. The CDR3 loop reads CASSSKRGGRSETQYF. The CDR3 DNA is TGTGCCAGCAGTTCAAAGCGGGGGGGCAGAAGTGAGACCCAGTACTTC.

This chain connects TRBV13 to TRBJ2-7; the D gene is possibly TRBD1 (5 bases). Looked up from germline, CDR1 is PRHDT and CDR2 is FYEKMQ (reference sequence). V shed 5 bases and J shed 4 bases, with 12 bases lying between them. The CDR3 loop spans 13 amino acids. In DNA form, the CDR3 reads TGTGCCAGCAGCACCGCCCAGGGTTACGAGCAGTACTTC. It codes for CASSTAQGYEQYF.

CDR3 sequence reads: CAWTQGGKGRVEQFF. The CDR3, as DNA: TGTGCCTGGACCCAGGGAGGGAAGGGGCGAGTCGAGCAGTTCTTC. This sequence joins TRBV30 and TRBJ2-1, with 7 bases aligning to TRBD2. There are 15 residues in the CDR3. Germline loops: CDR1 GTSNPN, CDR2 SVGIG (reference sequence). J was trimmed by 10 bases and V by 4 bases; bases with no gene match: 16.

In nucleotides, the CDR3 is TGTGCCAGCAGCTTGGAATATCCCGACAGATATGGCTACACCTTC. Encoded protein: CASSLEYPDRYGYTF. J is TRBJ1-2 and V is TRBV5-6, with TRBD1 as a possible D gene (5 bases). Looked up from germline, CDR1 is SGHDT and CDR2 is YYEEEE. V was trimmed by 0 bases and J by 5 bases, leaving 14 bases between them. CDR3 length equals 15 residues.

This chain connects TRBV5-1 to TRBJ1-5; maybe TRBD1 (5 bases). Germline V lookup: CDR1 SGHRS, CDR2 YFSETQ. CDR3 size: 16 residues. The V gene lost 3 bases and the J gene lost 1 base, with 14 bases spanning the gap. In nucleotides, the CDR3 is TGCGCCAGCAGCTCTGGACTGGGGGGGAGCAATCAGCCCCAGCATTTT. This sequence encodes CASSSGLGGSNQPQHF.

On this clone itself: Other DNA variants within this sample encode the same CDR3. The rearrangement links TRBV11-2 to TRBJ1-2; TRBD1 agrees at 8 bases. Germline V gene lookup returns CDR1 SGHAT and CDR2 FQNNGV. V trimming: 5 bases; J trimming: 6 bases; junction bases outside the gene matches: 5. This CDR3 has 13 residues. The CDR3 bases are TGTGCCAGCAGCCTAGGGACAGGAGATGGCTACACCTTC. Encoded protein: CASSLGTGDGYTF.

V gene TRBV11-3 combines with J gene TRBJ2-2; 12 nucleotides match TRBD1. Germline V lookup: CDR1 SGHNT, CDR2 YENEEA. V dropped 4 bases and J dropped 1; count of bases not matched to a gene: 10. This CDR3 contains 19 residues. The CDR3, as DNA: TGTGCCAGCAGCTCCCCCCCCGGGACAGGGGGCGGGAACACCGGGGAGCTGTTTTTT. Protein sequence: CASSSPPGTGGGNTGELFF.

V gene TRBV4-2 combines with J gene TRBJ1-4; weak D call: TRBD1 (5 bases). CDR3 length: 15 residues. The V end lost 0 bases, the J end lost 4 bases, and 9 bases lay between the germline ends. Per germline, CDR1 LGHNA and CDR2 YNFKEQ. CDR3 loop: CASSQDDRNNEKLFF. The CDR3 DNA follows: TGTGCCAGCAGCCAAGATGACAGAAATAATGAAAAACTGTTTTTT.

The rearrangement joins TRBV3-1 (or the pseudogene TRBV3-2) to TRBJ1-2, with 12 bases aligning to TRBD1. Germline CDR1 LGHDT, CDR2 YNNKEL (reference sequence). Trimming took 4 bases from V and 4 from J; bases not matched to a gene: 19. The CDR3 has 20 amino acids. The CDR3 sequence is CASSRLVARDRGQVSYGYTF. CDR3 DNA: TGTGCCAGCAGCCGTTTGGTTGCTAGGGACAGGGGGCAAGTTAGCTATGGCTACACCTTC.

The chain is built from TRBV11-3 and TRBJ2-5; D is possibly TRBD2 (6 bases). V gave up 6 bases and J gave up 2 bases, with 28 bases separating them. From germline, CDR1 is SGHNT and CDR2 YENEEA. The CDR3 extends over 19 amino acids. The CDR3 region is CASRGKAAPGVWAQETQYF. The CDR3 DNA sequence: TGTGCCAGCAGAGGAAAAGCGGCCCCGGGGGTTTGGGCTCAAGAGACCCAGTACTTC.

The chain carries TRBV14 and TRBJ2-4; D gene unclear. The CDR3 sequence is 13 residues long. Trimming took 0 bases from V and 7 from J, leaving 7 bases between them. CDR1 is SGHDN and CDR2 is FVKESK in the germline V gene. The CDR3 reads CASSQDIQNIQYF. The CDR3 DNA reads as TGTGCCAGCAGCCAAGATATTCAGAACATTCAGTACTTC.

The chain recombines TRBV5-1 with TRBJ2-5, with a possible D match to TRBD2 (5 bases). V gave up 7 bases and J gave up 5 bases, with 15 bases separating them. This CDR3 has 13 amino acids. Germline CDR1 and CDR2: SGHRS and YFSETQ. This CDR3 is CASHRGREETQYF. The CDR3 nucleotides read TGCGCCAGCCATCGAGGAAGGGAGGAGACCCAGTACTTC. The whole variable domain, remainder taken from reference TRBV5-1 and TRBJ2-5, is KAGVTQTPRYLIKTRGQQVTLSCSPISGHRSVSWYQQTPGQGLQFLFEYFSETQRNKGNFPGRFSGRQFSNSRSEMNVSTLELGDSALYLCASHRGREETQYFGPGTRLLVL.

The chain employs TRBV2 and TRBJ2-7; 7 nucleotides line up with TRBD2. The CDR3 is 15 amino acids. CDR1 is SNHLY, CDR2 FYNNEI, per germline. Germline trimming cut 5 bases from V and 0 bases from J; bases unmatched to any gene: 7. CDR3 region: CASSPSGGFSYEQYF. The CDR3 bases are TGTGCCAGCAGTCCTTCCGGGGGGTTCTCCTACGAGCAGTACTTC.

CDR3 in DNA: TGTGCCAGCAGCTCCGCTTCGGGGTGGAACACCGGGGAGCTGTTTTTT. Translated: CASSSASGWNTGELFF. The chain joins TRBV7-2 to TRBJ2-2; tentatively, D is TRBD2 (5 bases). V was cut by 4 bases and J by 1 base, with 13 bases left in between. The germline V gene has CDR1 SGHTA and CDR2 FQGNSA. CDR3 size: 16 residues.

The chain joins TRBV28 to TRBJ2-3; possibly TRBD2 for D (5 bases). The germline V gene encodes CDR1 MDHEN and CDR2 SYDVKM. V was trimmed by 2 bases and J by 9 bases, leaving 6 bases between them. The CDR3 contains 11 residues. The CDR3 DNA sequence: TGTGCCAGCAGTTTACCGGGGACGCAGTATTTT. Translating it yields CASSLPGTQYF.

The chain employs TRBV27 and TRBJ2-7, with unresolved D. Trimming shortened V by 8 bases and J by 2 bases, and 4 bases separated the two germline ends. The length of the CDR3 is 10 residues. CDR1 is MNHEY, CDR2 SMNVEV, per germline (reference sequence). The CDR3: CASGPYEQYF. As DNA, the CDR3 is TGTGCCAGCGGCCCCTACGAGCAGTACTTC.

This chain connects TRBV11-1 to TRBJ2-3, with D possibly TRBD2 on 5 matching bases. From germline, CDR1 is SGHAT and CDR2 FQDESV (reference sequence). Trimming took off 6 bases at V and 2 bases at J, with 9 bases between the two ends. The CDR3 is made up of 13 amino acids. DNA of the CDR3: TGTGCCAGCAGTATCGGGGACACAGATACGCAGTATTTT. It is translated as CASSIGDTDTQYF.

This clone was found a few times. The rearrangement uses TRBV9 and TRBJ2-6; TRBD2 is a possible D gene (6 bases). In germline, CDR1 is SGDLS, CDR2 YYNGEE. V was shortened by 1 base and J by 0 bases, with 11 bases between the two germline ends. The CDR3 is 17 residues long. The CDR3 DNA reads TGTGCCAGCAGCGTACAGGGAGGCAACTCTGGGGCCAACGTCCTGACTTTC. It is translated as CASSVQGGNSGANVLTF.